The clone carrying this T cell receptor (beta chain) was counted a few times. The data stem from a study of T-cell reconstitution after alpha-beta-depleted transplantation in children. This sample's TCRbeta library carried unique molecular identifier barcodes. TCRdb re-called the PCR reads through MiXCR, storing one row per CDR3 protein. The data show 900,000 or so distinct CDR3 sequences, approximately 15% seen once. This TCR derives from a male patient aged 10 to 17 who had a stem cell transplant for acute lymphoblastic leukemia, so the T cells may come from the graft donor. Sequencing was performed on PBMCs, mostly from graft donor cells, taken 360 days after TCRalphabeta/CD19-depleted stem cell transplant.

CDR3 coding DNA: TGTGCCAGCAGCCAAAACCCTCGTCCAGAGACCCAGTACTTC. Protein: CASSQNPRPETQYF. The chain is built from TRBV3-1 and TRBJ2-5; D gene uncertain. The CDR3 extends over 14 amino acids. Germline values: CDR1 LGHDT, CDR2 YNNKEL (reference sequence). V lost 2 bases and J 4 bases, leaving 11 bases between the germline ends.